Sequencing of this T cell receptor (beta chain) was carried out in a study of tumor-infiltrating lymphocytes in primary liver carcinoma. Background on the study: Patients were both men and women, whose ages ran from 30 to 69 years. Study outcomes and limitations: Present in all five tumor regions were only about 7.5-25% of the top clones.

This clonotype appeared a single time. Antigen specificity is unknown. Relative to the germline gene, one junction end is altered; a read error may explain this. CDR3 length: 15 amino acids. Total RNA amounting to 500 ng was the source from which TCR beta cDNA was made with a constant-region primer. Amplification in three nested multiplex PCR rounds with slightly modified ARM-PCR gave rise to TCR beta libraries. Two initial PCR rounds of approximately 10 cycles each paired TRBV1-TRBV30 forward primers with a C-beta reverse primer. TCRdb itself ran the multiplex PCR reads through MiXCR, one entry per CDR3 protein. The sample consists of roughly 91,000 distinct CDR3 sequences, almost 70% of them appearing once. The roughly 18-32 mg bulk tissue piece was not sorted before simultaneous RNA and DNA extraction.

This TCR came from a woman aged 60-75 years with primary liver carcinoma and hepatitis B virus infection. The sequenced sample consisted of liver tumor tissue from sampling region 5. Subset: tumor region T5, tumor centre. The chain joins TRBV12-3 or TRBV12-4 to TRBJ1-1; D not certain. The CDR3 protein is CASSDVGRASTEALF. CDR3 in DNA: TGTGCCAGCAGTGACGTTGGGAGGGCCAGCACTGAAGCTCTCTTT.